This T cell receptor (beta chain) was identified in a study of blood T cell repertoires in COVID-19. Germline CDR1 SGHRS, CDR2 YFSETQ. Germline trimming cut 5 bases from V and 3 bases from J; bases unmatched to any gene: 9. CDR3 length: 15 amino acids. Clones were read by immunoSEQ multiplex PCR, and TCRdb kept only the in-frame ones, dropping some. The sample has about 52,000 clones, 81% seen once. The sample was peripheral blood. The chain joins TRBV5-1 to TRBJ1-2; 8 nucleotides align to TRBD1. The clonotype originates from a woman at least 80 years old with COVID-19, enrolled during active disease. As DNA, the CDR3 is TGCGCCAGCAGACCGGGACAGGAAAAGCACTATGGCTACACCTTC. Translation gives CASRPGQEKHYGYTF. Based on the CDR3 plus reference TRBV5-1 and TRBJ1-2, the full variable domain is KAGVTQTPRYLIKTRGQQVTLSCSPISGHRSVSWYQQTPGQGLQFLFEYFSETQRNKGNFPGRFSGRQFSNSRSEMNVSTLELGDSALYLCASRPGQEKHYGYTFGSGTRLTVV.